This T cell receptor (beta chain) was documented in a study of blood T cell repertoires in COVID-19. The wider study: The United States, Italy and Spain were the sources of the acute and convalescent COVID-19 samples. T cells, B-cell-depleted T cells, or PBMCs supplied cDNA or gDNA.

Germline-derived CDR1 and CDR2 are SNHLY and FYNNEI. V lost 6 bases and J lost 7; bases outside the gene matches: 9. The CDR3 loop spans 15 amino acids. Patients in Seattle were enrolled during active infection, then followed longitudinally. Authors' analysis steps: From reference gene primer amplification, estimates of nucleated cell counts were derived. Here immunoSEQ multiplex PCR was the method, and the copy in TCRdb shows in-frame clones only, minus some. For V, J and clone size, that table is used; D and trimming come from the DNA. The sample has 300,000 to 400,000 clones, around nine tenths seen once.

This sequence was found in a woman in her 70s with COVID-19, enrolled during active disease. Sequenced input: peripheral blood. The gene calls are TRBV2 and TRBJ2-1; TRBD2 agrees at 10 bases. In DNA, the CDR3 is TGTGCCAGCAGCCCAGCGGGGGGGCCGGGGAATGAGCAGTTCTTC. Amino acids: CASSPAGGPGNEQFF.